This T cell receptor (beta chain) came from a study of Graves' ophthalmopathy and Graves' hyperthyroidism. Among the exclusions were patients with other autoimmune diseases, uncontrolled infections, pregnancy or lactation. Study-wide results and caveats: Clonotypes were expanded in thyroid at above 0.001 frequency, and most also appeared in blood.

A remark on this clonotype: Antigen: not known.

Germline assignment: CDR1 LNHNV and CDR2 YYDKDF (reference sequence). Trimming left V 5 bases short and J 9 bases short, with 28 bases between. The CDR3 spans 17 residues. RNA transcripts provided the template for amplifying TCR beta CDR3 regions. First-round RT-PCR with HTBI primers preceded a second-round multiplex PCR. TCRdb analysed the multiplex PCR reads with MiXCR anew, one entry per CDR3 protein. The table has about 1.1 million distinct CDR3 sequences, less than 45% seen once. The chain couples TRBV15 to TRBJ2-5, with a possible D match to TRBD1 (6 bases). Sequencing was carried out using peripheral blood or thyroid tissue (not recorded which). The TCR originated in an adult man with Graves' hyperthyroidism. The DNA of the CDR3 is TGTGCCACCAGCCGAGGCGCAACAGGGTCGAGCAATCAGCCCCAGTACTTC. It translates to CATSRGATGSSNQPQYF. The variable domain in full, completed from reference TRBV15 and TRBJ2-5, reads DAMVIQNPRYQVTQFGKPVTLSCSQTLNHNVMYWYQQKSSQAPKLLFHYYDKDFNNEADTPDNFQSRRPNTSFCFLDIRSPGLGDTAMYLCATSRGATGSSNQPQYFGPGTRLLVL.